This TCR beta chain is from a study of somatic mutations in cytotoxic T cells in rheumatoid arthritis. Findings and limits, study-wide: Antigen targets of the expanded CD8+ clones remained unidentified.

V dropped 2 bases and J dropped 7 bases, with 11 bases sitting between them. The germline gives CDR1 MNHEY, CDR2 SVGAGI. This CDR3 is 14 amino acids long. Clones were sequenced by immunoSEQ multiplex PCR, and TCRdb holds only the in-frame ones, with some missing. The sample yields approximately 15,000 clones, approximately 82% seen once. A note on this clone: The antigen is unknown.

The source of this sequence is an adult with rheumatoid arthritis. The sequenced sample was CD8+ T cells sorted from blood. The V call is TRBV6-5, the J call TRBJ2-2; weak D call: TRBD2 (7 bases). CDR3 DNA: TGTGCCAGCAGTTACGGGGGGGCAGTCGGGGAGCTGTTTTTT. This encodes CASSYGGAVGELFF.